This T cell receptor beta chain was captured in a study of hypomethylating agent response in myelodysplastic syndrome. Looking at the study overall: Hypomethylating treatment was azacitidine in most of the 11, decitabine in 3 of 11. With a mean age of about 76 +/- 6.4 years, patients were most commonly cytogenetically diploid. The most frequent mutation was TET2, in 5 of 11 patients.

Authors' processing steps: About 1.6% of 168,753 clonotypes matched previously reported viral-epitope-specific VDJdb entries. TCRdb keeps only in-frame clones here, not all; method: immunoSEQ multiplex PCR. Clone size and V and J calls were adopted from that table, with D and trimming inferred from the DNA. The sample lists 1,500 to 2,000 clones; about four fifths were seen once. J gave up 6 bases and V 8 bases, and 1 base lay outside the gene matches. CDR1 and CDR2 (germline): ENHRY, SYGVKD. CDR3 length: 12 amino acids. This TCR derives from a human donor with myelodysplastic syndrome. V and J are TRBV10-3 and TRBJ1-4, with 9 bases identical to TRBD1. The sample was bone marrow, taken before or after starting hypomethylating agent treatment for myelodysplastic syndrome (not recorded which). The CDR3 region has the DNA TGTGCCATCGGGACAGGGTATGAAAAACTGTTTTTT. This translates into CAIGTGYEKLFF.